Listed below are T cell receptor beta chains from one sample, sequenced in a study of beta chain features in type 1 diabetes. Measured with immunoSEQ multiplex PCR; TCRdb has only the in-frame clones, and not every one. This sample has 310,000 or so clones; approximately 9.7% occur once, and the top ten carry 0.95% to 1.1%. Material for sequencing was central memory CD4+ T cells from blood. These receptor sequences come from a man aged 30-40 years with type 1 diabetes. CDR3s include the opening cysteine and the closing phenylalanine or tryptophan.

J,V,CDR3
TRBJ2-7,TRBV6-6,CASKQTGYYEQYF
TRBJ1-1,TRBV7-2,CASSLAGGSTEAFF
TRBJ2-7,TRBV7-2,CASSYGDGFSYEQYF
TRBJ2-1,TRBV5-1,CASSPTSGGQDEQFF
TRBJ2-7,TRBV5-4,CASSLAQAGGYEQYF
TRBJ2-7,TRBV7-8,CASSLVETTYEQYF
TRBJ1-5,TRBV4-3,CASWGPGEQPQHF
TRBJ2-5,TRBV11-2,CASSLSPTQETQYF
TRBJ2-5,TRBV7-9,CASSLDGTTQETQYF
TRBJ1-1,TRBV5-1,CASSLDWGGNTEAFF
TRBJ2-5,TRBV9,CASSVGQGYQETQYF
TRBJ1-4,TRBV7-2,CASSLDFYEKLFF
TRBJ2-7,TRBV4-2,CASSQDAPTSGGPYYEQYF
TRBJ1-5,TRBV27,CASRDLGTGKGQPQHF
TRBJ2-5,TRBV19,CASTKGPWETQYF
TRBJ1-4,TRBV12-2,CASRLGDPGEKLFF
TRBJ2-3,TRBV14,CASSQGRTGMSDTQYF
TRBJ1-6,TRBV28,CASSLMGNSPLHF
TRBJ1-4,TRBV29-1,CSVEAYNEKLFF
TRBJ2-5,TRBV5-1,CASSLEAGRALETQYF
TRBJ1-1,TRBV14,CASSHRGRNTEAFF
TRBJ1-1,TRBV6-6,CASRGRGARNTEAFF
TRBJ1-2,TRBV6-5,CASSYLRDYGYTF
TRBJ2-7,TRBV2,CASRLTATEQYF
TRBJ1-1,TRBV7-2,CASSLSRQVEAFF
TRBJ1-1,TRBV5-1,CASSTYPGDTEAFF
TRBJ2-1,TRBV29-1,CSVVQQGGYNEQFF
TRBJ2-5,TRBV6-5,CASSRTSVQETQYF
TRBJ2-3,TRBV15,CATSTDRGFTDTQYF
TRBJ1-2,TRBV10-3,CASGDSDGYGYTF
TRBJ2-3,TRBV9,CASSVEGGRAGDTQYF
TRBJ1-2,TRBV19,CASSNPNYGYTF
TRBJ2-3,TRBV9,CASSVGPSGGATDTQYF
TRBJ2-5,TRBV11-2,CASSLALAGAQETQYF
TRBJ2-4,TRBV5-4,CASSPSGGATAKNIQYF
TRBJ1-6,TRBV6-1,CASSESGSNSPLHF
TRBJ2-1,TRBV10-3,CAISEWRRGTLNEQFF
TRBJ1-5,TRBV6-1,CASSGTGGQPQHF
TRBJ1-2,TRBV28,CASSGPFEDPNYGYTF
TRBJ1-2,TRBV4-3,CASSQGVSLILGNYGYTF
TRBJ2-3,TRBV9,CASSSPGTGGLDTQYF
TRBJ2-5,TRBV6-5,CASSDRDSRYF
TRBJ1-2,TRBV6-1,CATSNRGSAHYGYTF
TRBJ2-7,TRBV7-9,CASSNRDRGEQYF
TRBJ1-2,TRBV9,CASSPVLGGYTF
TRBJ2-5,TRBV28,CASSLSLSGAVGETQYF
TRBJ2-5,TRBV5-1,CASSVGQAQETQYF
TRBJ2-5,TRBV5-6,CASSLRGGETQYF
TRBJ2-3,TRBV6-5,CASSYGWGDTDTQYF
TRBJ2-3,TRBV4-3,CASSPGQGALSVPDTQYF
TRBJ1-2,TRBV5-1,CASSLDPGANYGYTF
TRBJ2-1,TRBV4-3,CASSHRDRYNEQFF
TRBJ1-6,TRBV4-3,CASSQDRVGGGSSYNSPLHF
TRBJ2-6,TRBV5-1,CASSSGGHAGANVLTF
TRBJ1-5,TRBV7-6,CASSTGLDQPQHF
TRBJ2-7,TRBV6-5,CASRQGLYEQYF
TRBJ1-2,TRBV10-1,CASSAGTESYGYTF
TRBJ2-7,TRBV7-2,CASSFGLFSYEQYF